This T cell receptor beta chain came from a study of blood T cell repertoires in COVID-19. Overall study context: Collection of acute and convalescent COVID-19 samples took place in the United States, Italy and Spain. PBMCs, B-cell-depleted T cells, or T cells were the source of the cDNA or gDNA that made up the material.

Original processing methods: From reference gene primer amplification, estimates of nucleated cell counts were derived. Produced via immunoSEQ multiplex PCR; TCRdb's table is partial and in-frame only. The D gene and trimming were derived from the DNA, and the V and J assignments and clone size from that table. The sample consists of 230,000 or so clones, roughly 87% of them appearing once. Germline lookup yields CDR1 SQVTM and CDR2 ANQGSEA. This CDR3 is built from 14 residues. Trimming took off 4 bases at V and 8 bases at J, with 20 bases between the two ends. What was sequenced was peripheral blood. This TCR was recovered from a man aged 35 to 55 with active or convalescent COVID-19. The chain is built from TRBV29-1 and TRBJ1-2, with D hard to call. The CDR3 region has the DNA TGCAGCGTTGGCCGAAACACCGACTCTGGGGGCTACACCTTC. Its protein is CSVGRNTDSGGYTF.